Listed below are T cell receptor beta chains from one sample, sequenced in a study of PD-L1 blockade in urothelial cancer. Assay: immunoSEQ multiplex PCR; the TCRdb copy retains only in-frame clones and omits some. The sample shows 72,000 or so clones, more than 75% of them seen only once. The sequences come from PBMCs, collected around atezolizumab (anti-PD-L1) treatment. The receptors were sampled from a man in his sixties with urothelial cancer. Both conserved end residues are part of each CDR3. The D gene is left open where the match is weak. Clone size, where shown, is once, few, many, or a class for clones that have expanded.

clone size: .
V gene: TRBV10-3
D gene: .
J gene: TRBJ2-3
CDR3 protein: CAISGVPDSYTDTQYF
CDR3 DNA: TGTGCCATCAGTGGGGTTCCGGACTCTTACACAGATACGCAGTATTTT

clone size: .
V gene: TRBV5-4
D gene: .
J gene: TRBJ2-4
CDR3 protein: CASSFGQGGNIQYF
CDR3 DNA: TGTGCCAGCAGCTTCGGGCAGGGTGGGAACATTCAGTACTTC

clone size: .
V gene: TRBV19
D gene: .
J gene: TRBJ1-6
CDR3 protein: CASTPTGYNSPLHF
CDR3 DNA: TGTGCCAGTACCCCCACCGGCTATAATTCACCCCTCCACTTT

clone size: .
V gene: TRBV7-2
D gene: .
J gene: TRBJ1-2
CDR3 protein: CASSLRTPKDYGYTF
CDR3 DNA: TGTGCCAGCAGCTTAAGGACTCCTAAGGACTATGGCTACACCTTC

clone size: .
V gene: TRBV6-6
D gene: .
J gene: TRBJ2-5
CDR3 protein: CASSYSRGTQETQYF
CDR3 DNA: TGTGCCAGCAGTTACTCGAGGGGGACCCAGGAGACCCAGTACTTC

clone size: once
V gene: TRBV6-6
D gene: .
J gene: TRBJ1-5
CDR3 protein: CASSREVGAGQPQHF
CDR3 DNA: TGTGCCAGCAGCCGAGAGGTGGGGGCAGGTCAGCCCCAGCATTTT

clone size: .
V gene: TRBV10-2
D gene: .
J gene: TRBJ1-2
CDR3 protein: CASSELSRGLGYGYTF
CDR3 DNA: TGCGCCAGCAGTGAGCTATCTCGGGGGTTAGGCTATGGCTACACCTTC

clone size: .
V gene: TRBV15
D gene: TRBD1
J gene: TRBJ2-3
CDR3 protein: CATTPGQMTDTQYF
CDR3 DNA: TGTGCCACCACCCCGGGACAGATGACAGATACGCAGTATTTT

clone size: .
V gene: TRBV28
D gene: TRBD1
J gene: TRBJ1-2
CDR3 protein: CASSILGQGNYGYTF
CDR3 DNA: TGTGCCAGCAGTATCCTTGGACAGGGGAACTATGGCTACACCTTC

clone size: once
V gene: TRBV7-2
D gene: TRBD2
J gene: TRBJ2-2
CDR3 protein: CASSPIGSGVNTGELFF
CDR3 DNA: TGTGCCAGCAGCCCCATAGGGAGCGGGGTGAACACCGGGGAGCTGTTTTTT

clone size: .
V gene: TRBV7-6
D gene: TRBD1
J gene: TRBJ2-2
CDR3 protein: CASSRDSTGELFF
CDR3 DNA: TGTGCCAGCAGCCGGGACAGCACCGGGGAGCTGTTTTTT

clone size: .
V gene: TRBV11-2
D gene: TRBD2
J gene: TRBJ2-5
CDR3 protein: CASSLGAGGWQETQYF
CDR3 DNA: TGTGCCAGCAGCCTAGGGGCCGGGGGGTGGCAAGAGACCCAGTACTTC

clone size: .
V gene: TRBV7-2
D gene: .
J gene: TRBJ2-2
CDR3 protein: CASSFRENTGELFF
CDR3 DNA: TGTGCCAGCAGCTTCAGGGAGAACACCGGGGAGCTGTTTTTT

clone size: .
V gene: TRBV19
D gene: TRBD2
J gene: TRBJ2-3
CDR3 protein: CASQDGGSTDTQYF
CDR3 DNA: TGTGCCAGCCAGGACGGGGGGAGCACAGATACGCAGTATTTT

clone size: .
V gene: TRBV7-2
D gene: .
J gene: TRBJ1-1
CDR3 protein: CASSFIRGAGTEAFF
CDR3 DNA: TGTGCCAGCAGCTTTATCAGGGGCGCCGGCACTGAAGCTTTCTTT